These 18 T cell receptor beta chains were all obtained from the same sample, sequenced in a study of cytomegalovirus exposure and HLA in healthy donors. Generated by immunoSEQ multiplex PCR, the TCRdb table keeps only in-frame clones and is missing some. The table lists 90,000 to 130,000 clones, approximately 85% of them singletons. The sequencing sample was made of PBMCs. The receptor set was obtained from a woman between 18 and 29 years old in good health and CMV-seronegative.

The CDR3 DNA sequence: TGTGCCTGGAGTGTGGGGTGGACAGGGGGCAATTTGTCACCCCTCCACTTT. It codes for CAWSVGWTGGNLSPLHF. The J gene is TRBJ1-6, the V gene TRBV30; 11 positions match TRBD1. Germline values: CDR1 GTSNPN, CDR2 SVGIG (reference sequence). With V trimmed by 0 bases and J by 10 bases, 11 bases remained unmatched. The CDR3 has 17 amino acids.

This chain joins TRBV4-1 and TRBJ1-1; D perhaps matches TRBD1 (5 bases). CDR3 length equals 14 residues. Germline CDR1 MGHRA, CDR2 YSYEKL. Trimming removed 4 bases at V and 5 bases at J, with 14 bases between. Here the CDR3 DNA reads TGCGCCAGCAGCCCCGCGGGACCTGAAACTGAAGCTTTCTTT. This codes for CASSPAGPETEAFF.

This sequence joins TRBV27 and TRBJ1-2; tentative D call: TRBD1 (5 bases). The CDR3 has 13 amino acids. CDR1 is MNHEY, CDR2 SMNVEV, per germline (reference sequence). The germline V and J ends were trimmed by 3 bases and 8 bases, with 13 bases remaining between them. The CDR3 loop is CASSLSGVLGYTF. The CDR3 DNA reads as TGTGCCAGCAGTTTGTCGGGGGTACTAGGCTACACCTTC.

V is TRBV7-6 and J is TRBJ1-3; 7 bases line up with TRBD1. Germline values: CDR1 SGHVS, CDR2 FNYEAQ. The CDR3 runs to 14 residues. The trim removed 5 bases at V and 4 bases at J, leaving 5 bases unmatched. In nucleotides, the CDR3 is TGTGCCAGCAGCCCAACAGGGGCAGGAAACACCATATATTTT. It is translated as CASSPTGAGNTIYF.

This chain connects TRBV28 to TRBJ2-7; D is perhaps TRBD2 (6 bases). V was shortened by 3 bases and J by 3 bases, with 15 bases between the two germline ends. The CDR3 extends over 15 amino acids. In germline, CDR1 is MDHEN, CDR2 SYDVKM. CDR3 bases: TGTGCCAGCAGTTTCCGGACGAGGGGAGGCTACGAGCAGTACTTC. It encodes CASSFRTRGGYEQYF.

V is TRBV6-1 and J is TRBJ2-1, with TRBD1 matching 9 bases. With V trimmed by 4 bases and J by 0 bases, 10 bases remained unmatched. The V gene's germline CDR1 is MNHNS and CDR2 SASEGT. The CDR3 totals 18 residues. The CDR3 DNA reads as TGTGCCAGCAGTGTTCGGACGGGACAGGGAAGCTCCTACAATGAGCAGTTCTTC. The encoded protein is CASSVRTGQGSSYNEQFF.

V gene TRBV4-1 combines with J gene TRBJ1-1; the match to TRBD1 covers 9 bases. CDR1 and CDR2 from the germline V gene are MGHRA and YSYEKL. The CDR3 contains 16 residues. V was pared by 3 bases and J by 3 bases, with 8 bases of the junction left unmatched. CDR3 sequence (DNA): TGCGCCAGCAGCCACCAATTCCGGGACAGGGACACTGAAGCTTTCTTT. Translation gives CASSHQFRDRDTEAFF.

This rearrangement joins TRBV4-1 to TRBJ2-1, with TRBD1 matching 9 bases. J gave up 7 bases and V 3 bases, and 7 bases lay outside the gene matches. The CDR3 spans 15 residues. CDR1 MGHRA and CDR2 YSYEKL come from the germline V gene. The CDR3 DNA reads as TGCGCCAGCAGCCAGAAGGGGACAGGGAAGAATGAGCAGTTCTTC. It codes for CASSQKGTGKNEQFF.

The CDR3, as DNA: TGTGCCAGCAGGACAGGTTATGGCTACACCTTC. Protein product: CASRTGYGYTF. The V call is TRBV27, the J call TRBJ1-2; weak D call: TRBD1 (6 bases). CDR3 length: 11 amino acids. Germline-derived CDR1 and CDR2 are MNHEY and SMNVEV (reference sequence). V was clipped by 6 bases and J by 5 bases, with 7 bases between them.

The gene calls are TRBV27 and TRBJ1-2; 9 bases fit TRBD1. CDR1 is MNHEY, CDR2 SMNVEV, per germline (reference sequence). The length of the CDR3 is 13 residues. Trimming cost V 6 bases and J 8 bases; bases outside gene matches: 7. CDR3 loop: CASSRRDREGYTF. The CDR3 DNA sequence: TGTGCCAGCAGCCGCCGGGACAGGGAAGGCTACACCTTC.

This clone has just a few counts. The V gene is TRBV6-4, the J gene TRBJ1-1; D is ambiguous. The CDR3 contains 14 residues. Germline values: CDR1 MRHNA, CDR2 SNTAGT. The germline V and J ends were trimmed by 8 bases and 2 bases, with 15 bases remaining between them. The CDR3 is CASAKSESNTEAFF. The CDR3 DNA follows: TGTGCCAGCGCAAAATCTGAGAGCAACACTGAAGCTTTCTTT.

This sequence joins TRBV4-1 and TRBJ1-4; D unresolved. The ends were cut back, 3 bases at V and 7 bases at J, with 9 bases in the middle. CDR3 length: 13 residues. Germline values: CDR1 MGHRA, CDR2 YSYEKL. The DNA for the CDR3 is TGCGCCAGCAGCCAGACTTACCGTGAAAAACTGTTTTTT. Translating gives CASSQTYREKLFF.

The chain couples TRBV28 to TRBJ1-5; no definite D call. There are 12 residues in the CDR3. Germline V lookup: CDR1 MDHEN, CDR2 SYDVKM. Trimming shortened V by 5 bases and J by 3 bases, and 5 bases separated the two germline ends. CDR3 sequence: CASSPVNQPQHF. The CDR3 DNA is TGTGCCAGCAGTCCCGTCAATCAGCCCCAGCATTTT.

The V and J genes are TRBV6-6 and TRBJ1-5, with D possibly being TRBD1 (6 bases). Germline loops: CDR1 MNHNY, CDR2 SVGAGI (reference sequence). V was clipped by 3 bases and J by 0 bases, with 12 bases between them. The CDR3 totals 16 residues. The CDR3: CASSYMGAPSNQPQHF. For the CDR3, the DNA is TGTGCCAGCAGTTATATGGGGGCGCCTAGCAATCAGCCCCAGCATTTT.

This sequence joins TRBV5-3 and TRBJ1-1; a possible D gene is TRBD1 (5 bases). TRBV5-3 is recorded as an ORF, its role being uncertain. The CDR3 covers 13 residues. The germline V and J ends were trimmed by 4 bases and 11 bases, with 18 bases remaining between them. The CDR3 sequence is CARSKPGGDGAFF. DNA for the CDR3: TGTGCCAGAAGCAAACCCGGGGGGGACGGGGCTTTCTTT.

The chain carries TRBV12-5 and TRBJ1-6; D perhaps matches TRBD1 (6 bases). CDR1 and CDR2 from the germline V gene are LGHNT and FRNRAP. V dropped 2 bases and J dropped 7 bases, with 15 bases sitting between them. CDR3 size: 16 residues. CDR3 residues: CASGLSRSQGNSPLHF. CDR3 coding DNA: TGTGCTAGTGGTTTGAGCCGGAGCCAGGGGAATTCACCCCTCCACTTT.

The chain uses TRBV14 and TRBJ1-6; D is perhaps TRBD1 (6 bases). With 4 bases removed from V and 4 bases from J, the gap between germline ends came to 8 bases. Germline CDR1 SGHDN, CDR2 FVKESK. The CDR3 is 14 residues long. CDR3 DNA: TGTGCCAGCAGCCGAGGACAGTATAATTCACCCCTCCACTTT. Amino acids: CASSRGQYNSPLHF.

The CDR3 DNA follows: TGTGCCAGCAGTGAAATGACTAGCGGGTCAACCTACGAGCAGTACTTC. Its protein product is CASSEMTSGSTYEQYF. J is TRBJ2-7 and V is TRBV25-1; 10 bases fit TRBD2. There are 16 residues in the CDR3. CDR1 is MGHDK and CDR2 is SYGVNS in the germline V gene. The trim removed 2 bases at V and 2 bases at J, leaving 6 bases unmatched.